This TCR beta chain was obtained from a study of T cells after posttransplantation cyclophosphamide. Points from the study as a whole: TRB clonality was highly associated with recipient CMV seropositivity and reactivation. Later post-transplant blood repertoires were often dominated by donor CD8+ memory clones. Blood and skin or GI T cell repertoires showed limited TRB overlap.

With respect to this clone: The target antigen is unknown.

Only in-frame clones appear in the TCRdb table, and some are missing; sequencing was by immunoSEQ multiplex PCR. The data contain roughly 21,000 clones, around 86% of them singletons. Control samples came 1 year after myeloablative marrow transplants with methotrexate plus calcineurin inhibitor. Here the sequenced sample was PBMCs, taken approximately 360 days after allogeneic stem cell transplant with calcineurin inhibitor and methotrexate. The source is a female patient aged 25-40 years who received an allogeneic stem cell transplant from an unrelated donor, was CMV-positive, and had acute and chronic GVHD. Some T cells may be provided by the graft donor.

The CDR3 bases are TGTGCCAGCAGTCCCCCCGAGGTTGCCCTTAAAGGCTACACCTTC. Its protein product is CASSPPEVALKGYTF. The chain combines TRBV28 with TRBJ1-2; D is unresolved. The CDR3 is 15 residues long. In germline, CDR1 is MDHEN, CDR2 SYDVKM. The V end lost 5 bases, the J end lost 8 bases, and 21 bases lay between the germline ends.